These 26 T cell receptor beta chains share one sample of origin, sequenced in a study of spatial heterogeneity in lung cancer. Findings and limits, study-wide: Mutation counts in tumors were tracked by counts of expanded intratumoral alpha and beta TCRs.

TCRdb independently ran MiXCR on the 5' RACE reads; one entry per CDR3 protein. The sample comprises around 9,700 distinct CDR3 sequences, roughly 7.9% of which are singletons, and less than 25% rests with the top ten. Their recognized antigens are unknown. Time point meaning: sample taken at primary tumor resection. The specimen was lung tumor tissue, collected at surgery. The source is a female donor with early-stage non-small cell lung cancer.

The chain combines TRBV3-1 with TRBJ2-2; no clear D gene. V was pared by 3 bases and J by 0 bases, with 5 bases between. This CDR3 is built from 14 residues. Germline CDR1 is LGHDT and CDR2 is YNNKEL (reference sequence). CDR3 sequence (DNA): TGTGCCAGCAGCCATGGGACGAACACCGGGGAGCTGTTTTTT. This encodes CASSHGTNTGELFF. Full variable domain (remainder filled in from reference TRBV3-1 and TRBJ2-2): DTAVSQTPKYLVTQMGNDKSIKCEQNLGHDTMYWYKQDSKKFLKIMFSYNNKELIINETVPNRFSPKSPDKAHLNLHINSLELGDSAVYFCASSHGTNTGELFFGEGSRLTVL.

Ten or more counts support this clonotype. The V call is TRBV5-5, the J call TRBJ2-3; D is unclear. The V and J ends lost 2 bases and 3 bases respectively, with 10 bases between them. The CDR3 spans 14 residues. CDR1 and CDR2 (germline): SGHKS, YYEKEE (reference sequence). In DNA, the CDR3 is TGTGCCAGCAGCTTAGGTAGCTTTACAGATACGCAGTATTTT. It encodes CASSLGSFTDTQYF.

Within the sample, this clonotype is medium-sized. The J gene is TRBJ1-2, the V gene TRBV5-4, with 7 bases lining up with TRBD1. The CDR3 consists of 15 residues. The germline gives CDR1 SGHNT, CDR2 YYREEE (reference sequence). V shed 6 bases, J shed 2 bases, and the junction held 10 bases outside the gene matches. CDR3 protein: CASTPGGTENYGYTF. CDR3 nucleotide sequence: TGTGCCAGCACCCCCGGAGGGACAGAGAACTATGGCTACACCTTC.

This clonotype was observed many times. V is TRBV7-3 and J is TRBJ2-5; D remains ambiguous. Germline CDR1 SGHTA, CDR2 FQGTGA. V dropped 1 base and J dropped 0 bases, with 0 bases sitting between them. The CDR3 runs to 12 residues. CDR3: CASSLNQETQYF. For the CDR3, the DNA is TGTGCCAGCAGCTTAAACCAAGAGACCCAGTACTTC.

At least ten counts were recorded for this clonotype. The J gene is TRBJ2-1, the V gene TRBV20-1; 10 bases match TRBD1. CDR3 length: 14 residues. With 3 bases clipped from V and 4 bases from J, the junction kept 3 bases outside the gene matches. Germline V CDR1 and CDR2: DFQATT, SNEGSKA (reference sequence). The CDR3 protein is CSASRTGGYNEQFF. In DNA, the CDR3 is TGCAGTGCTAGTCGGACAGGGGGTTACAATGAGCAGTTCTTC.

The chain is built from TRBV15 and TRBJ2-5; 11 nucleotides align to TRBD1. Germline CDR1 and CDR2: LNHNV and YYDKDF (reference sequence). This CDR3 has 19 amino acids. J lost 5 bases, V lost 0 bases, and 14 bases had no gene match. CDR3 residues: CATSRDPGWTGGAGETQYF. The CDR3 DNA sequence: TGTGCCACCAGCAGAGATCCAGGTTGGACAGGGGGCGCGGGTGAGACCCAGTACTTC.

This clonotype has at least ten counts. The chain links TRBV19 to TRBJ2-5; a weak D match, TRBD1 (6 bases). CDR3 length: 14 amino acids. Germline V gives CDR1 LNHDA, CDR2 SQIVND (reference sequence). V dropped 3 bases and J dropped 5 bases, with 13 bases sitting between them. This CDR3 is CASSMGSTGETQYF. CDR3 in DNA: TGTGCCAGTAGTATGGGGAGTACAGGGGAGACCCAGTACTTC.

The chain has TRBV7-9 and TRBJ2-7; 7 bases are a match to TRBD1. Germline loops: CDR1 SEHNR, CDR2 FQNEAQ (reference sequence). This CDR3 contains 14 residues. With V trimmed by 5 bases and J by 3 bases, 7 bases remained unmatched. CDR3: CASSRPAGGYEQYF. The CDR3 region has the DNA TGTGCCAGCAGCCGCCCAGCAGGGGGCTACGAGCAGTACTTC.

This clonotype was seen ten or more times. The rearrangement links TRBV7-2 to TRBJ2-5, with D uncertain. The CDR3 has 14 amino acids. With 5 bases removed from V and 5 bases from J, the gap between germline ends came to 15 bases. CDR1 is SGHTA, CDR2 FQGNSA, per germline. The CDR3 nucleotides read TGTGCCAGCAGCCGAACGTGGGTGGGGGAGACCCAGTACTTC. Translation: CASSRTWVGETQYF.

Many counts were recorded for this clonotype. This chain connects TRBV3-1 to TRBJ2-5; the match to TRBD2 covers 11 bases. V trimming: 0 bases; J trimming: 1 base; junction bases outside the gene matches: 1. The CDR3 contains 16 residues. The germline V gene encodes CDR1 LGHDT and CDR2 YNNKEL (reference sequence). The chain's CDR3 is CASSQDLAGGQETQYF. CDR3 in DNA: TGTGCCAGCAGCCAAGATCTAGCGGGGGGCCAAGAGACCCAGTACTTC.

This clonotype was recorded many times. The rearrangement uses TRBV2 and TRBJ2-7; the D is unclear. V gave up 8 bases and J gave up 0 bases, with 11 bases separating them. This CDR3 has 13 residues. Germline V gives CDR1 SNHLY, CDR2 FYNNEI. CDR3 coding DNA: TGTGCCAGCGTTCCGGCGATCTCCTACGAGCAGTACTTC. Translated, it gives CASVPAISYEQYF.

This clonotype was seen many times. The V gene is TRBV20-1, the J gene TRBJ2-3; TRBD1 agrees at 7 bases. CDR1 is DFQATT, CDR2 SNEGSKA, per germline (reference sequence). The CDR3 contains 15 residues. V gave up 1 base and J gave up 6 bases; unmatched junction bases: 10. The CDR3 DNA follows: TGCAGTGCTAGAGTAGGGACAGCGCATGAGGATACGCAGTATTTT. Translation: CSARVGTAHEDTQYF.

This clonotype was counted at least ten times. CDR3: CASSQDRASGGAWDEQYF. The CDR3 DNA follows: TGCGCCAGCAGCCAAGATAGGGCTAGCGGGGGGGCTTGGGACGAGCAGTACTTC. The chain recombines TRBV4-1 with TRBJ2-7; 12 nucleotides align to TRBD2. This CDR3 contains 18 residues. V was pared by 0 bases and J by 5 bases, with 11 bases of the junction left unmatched. From germline, CDR1 is MGHRA and CDR2 YSYEKL.

This clonotype was detected ten times or more. The V gene is TRBV7-2, the J gene TRBJ1-5, with TRBD1 matching over 8 bases. In germline, CDR1 is SGHTA, CDR2 FQGNSA. The CDR3 runs 15 residues. V dropped 5 bases and J dropped 2; count of bases not matched to a gene: 5. The CDR3 DNA sequence: TGTGCCAGCAGCCCCCGGACAGGGCGCAATCAGCCCCAGCATTTT. It yields the protein CASSPRTGRNQPQHF.

This clonotype was counted many times. This chain joins TRBV28 and TRBJ2-1; 9 positions match TRBD1. Germline V gene sequence: CDR1 MDHEN, CDR2 SYDVKM. The V segment lost 5 bases and the J segment 5 bases; nucleotides outside the gene matches: 4. The CDR3 covers 14 residues. The CDR3 here is CASSTRTGDNEQFF. CDR3 in DNA: TGTGCCAGCAGTACGCGGACAGGGGACAATGAGCAGTTCTTC.

This clonotype has a handful of counts. The chain uses TRBV2 and TRBJ1-1, with D perhaps TRBD1 (5 bases). The CDR3 loop spans 15 amino acids. Trimming stripped 6 bases from V and 0 bases from J, with 14 bases between. Germline V gene data show CDR1 as SNHLY and CDR2 as FYNNEI. The CDR3: CASSRQWPLNTEAFF. The DNA of the CDR3 is TGTGCCAGCAGCCGACAGTGGCCTTTGAACACTGAAGCTTTCTTT.

Ten or more counts support this clonotype. The chain recombines TRBV20-1 with TRBJ1-5; D gene ambiguous. Trimming removed 5 bases at V and 0 bases at J, with 14 bases between. Germline V gives CDR1 DFQATT, CDR2 SNEGSKA (reference sequence). This CDR3 spans 15 amino acids. The CDR3 coding sequence is TGCAGTGCTGGAGGGAGGCCTTATAGCAATCAGCCCCAGCATTTT. Its translation: CSAGGRPYSNQPQHF.

The sample holds many counts of this clonotype. The V and J genes are TRBV5-1 and TRBJ2-1, with D unclear. Germline lookup yields CDR1 SGHRS and CDR2 YFSETQ. V lost 3 bases to trimming and J lost 0 bases, with 10 bases between them. This CDR3 has 15 residues. DNA for the CDR3: TGCGCCAGCAGCTGGACCTCACCCTCCTACAATGAGCAGTTCTTC. Its translation is CASSWTSPSYNEQFF.

This clonotype was seen repeatedly, ten times or more. The CDR3 protein is CASSPSGSHTYEQYF. CDR3 bases: TGTGCCAGCAGCCCGAGCGGGAGTCACACCTACGAGCAGTACTTC. This chain joins TRBV4-2 and TRBJ2-7, with 8 bases identical to TRBD2. The CDR3 is 15 amino acids. Germline V gives CDR1 LGHNA, CDR2 YNFKEQ. The J segment lost 2 bases and the V segment lost 4 bases, leaving 7 bases of the junction unmatched.

In this sample, this clonotype turned up many times. The chain carries TRBV7-2 and TRBJ2-3; a weak D match, TRBD2 (7 bases). Germline CDR1 is SGHTA and CDR2 is FQGNSA. The CDR3 has 16 amino acids. V lost 4 bases and J lost 3, with 17 bases in between. CDR3 nucleotide sequence: TGTGCCAGCAGCTCGAAGTGGGGGGGGCTGACAGATACGCAGTATTTT. Residues: CASSSKWGGLTDTQYF. The entire variable domain, with the rest obtained from reference TRBV7-2 and TRBJ2-3, is as follows: GAGVSQSPSNKVTEKGKDVELRCDPISGHTALYWYRQSLGQGLEFLIYFQGNSAPDKSGLPSDRFSAERTGGSVSTLTIQRTQQEDSAVYLCASSSKWGGLTDTQYFGPGTRLTVL.

This clonotype appeared a single time. A much bigger clone sits one base away, suggesting this may be a read error. The chain employs TRBV6-5 and TRBJ1-4, with TRBD1 as a possible D gene (6 bases). The germline V gene encodes CDR1 MNHEY and CDR2 SVGAGI. The CDR3 totals 17 residues. CDR3 residues: CASSYSLHRATNETLFF. CDR3 coding DNA: TGTGCCAGCAGTTACTCCCTCCACAGGGCAACTAATGAAACACTGTTTTTT.

This clonotype showed up many times. The chain combines TRBV10-3 with TRBJ1-2; TRBD1 is a possible D gene (6 bases). Deletions cut 2 bases from V and 2 bases from J, with 9 bases between. Germline V gene lookup returns CDR1 ENHRY and CDR2 SYGVKD. The CDR3 has 14 residues. CDR3 residues: CAISERGTNYGYTF. CDR3 sequence (DNA): TGTGCCATCAGTGAGAGGGGGACGAACTATGGCTACACCTTC.

This clonotype showed up many times. The chain combines TRBV6-5 with TRBJ2-3; D is uncertain. There are 15 residues in the CDR3. Trimming removed 6 bases from V and 4 bases from J, with 17 bases in between. CDR1 is MNHEY, CDR2 SVGAGI, per germline. Here the CDR3 reads CASSLTPLDPDTQYF. In DNA form, the CDR3 reads TGTGCCAGCAGCCTTACTCCCCTAGATCCAGATACGCAGTATTTT.

This clonotype was seen at least ten times. The chain uses TRBV6-5 and TRBJ2-5; TRBD2 matches 8 bases. Germline trimming cut 7 bases from V and 4 bases from J; bases unmatched to any gene: 5. The CDR3 length is 13 residues. Germline CDR1 reads MNHEY; CDR2 reads SVGAGI. Here the CDR3 DNA reads TGTGCCAGCACCGGGGGGGCCGGAGAGACCCAGTACTTC. As protein: CASTGGAGETQYF.

This clonotype was recorded a few times. This rearrangement joins TRBV20-1 to TRBJ2-2; 11 bases are a match to TRBD2. The CDR3 is made up of 17 amino acids. V gave up 1 base and J gave up 0 bases; unmatched junction bases: 4. The V gene's germline CDR1 is DFQATT and CDR2 SNEGSKA (reference sequence). The CDR3: CSARARLAGPNTGELFF. Written as DNA, the CDR3 is TGCAGTGCTAGAGCTAGACTAGCGGGACCGAACACCGGGGAGCTGTTTTTT.

This clonotype was counted many times. The chain carries TRBV7-3 and TRBJ1-6; D remains ambiguous. Trimming removed 1 base from V and 7 bases from J, with 5 bases in between. Germline V lookup: CDR1 SGHTA, CDR2 FQGTGA. This CDR3 has 13 amino acids. CDR3 bases: TGTGCCAGCAGCTTAAACGGGAATTCACCCCTCCACTTT. Its translation: CASSLNGNSPLHF.